Following are 9 T cell receptor beta chains from one sample sequenced in a study of cytomegalovirus exposure and HLA in healthy donors. Generated by immunoSEQ multiplex PCR, the TCRdb table keeps only in-frame clones and is missing some. The data hold approximately 120,000 clones, with approximately 91% observed a single time. The specimen sequenced was PBMCs. Receptors originate from a woman aged 18-35 years in good health and CMV-seronegative.

This clone appeared a single time. The chain joins TRBV6-1 to TRBJ2-1; D call uncertain. The CDR3 is 15 amino acids. The germline CDR1 and CDR2 sequences are MNHNS and SASEGT. Trimming cost V 7 bases and J 0 bases, with 13 bases left between them. CDR3 nucleotides: TGTGCCAGCACCGATCTGGCAGGCTCCTACAATGAGCAGTTCTTC. It encodes CASTDLAGSYNEQFF.

The chain links TRBV5-3 to TRBJ2-7; no definite D call. TRBV5-3 carries the ORF label, with uncertain function. This CDR3 is 15 amino acids long. The ends were cut back, 4 bases at V and 4 bases at J, with 18 bases in the middle. CDR3 nucleotide sequence: TGTGCCAGAAGCCCATGTTTGAGGTGTGAATACGAGCAGTACTTC. This sequence encodes CARSPCLRCEYEQYF.

The chain recombines TRBV19 with TRBJ2-1; TRBD2 aligns across 8 bases. This CDR3 spans 13 amino acids. CDR1 and CDR2 (germline): LNHDA, SQIVND (reference sequence). After removal of 3 bases from V and 10 bases from J, the junction contained 5 bases not matched to a gene. The CDR3 DNA reads TGTGCCAGTAGTATCAATAGCGGGATCGAGCAGTTCTTC. It yields the protein CASSINSGIEQFF.

J is TRBJ1-2 and V is TRBV27, with 8 positions matching TRBD1. Germline V CDR1 and CDR2: MNHEY, SMNVEV (reference sequence). V trimming: 8 bases; J trimming: 4 bases; junction bases outside the gene matches: 6. The length of the CDR3 is 13 residues. CDR3 loop: CASADRVGYGYTF. The CDR3 DNA sequence: TGTGCCAGCGCGGACAGGGTGGGCTATGGCTACACCTTC.

The chain joins TRBV5-4 to TRBJ2-1, with 9 bases aligning to TRBD1. The CDR3 spans 15 residues. Per germline, CDR1 SGHNT and CDR2 YYREEE (reference sequence). The V gene end was trimmed by 4 bases and the J gene end by 2 bases; junction bases not matched to a gene: 4. The DNA for the CDR3 is TGTGCCAGCAGCCTAGGGACAGGGCCCTACAATGAGCAGTTCTTC. Protein: CASSLGTGPYNEQFF.

The chain links TRBV5-1 to TRBJ2-7; 8 bases are a match to TRBD1. V lost 8 bases to trimming and J lost 1 base; unmatched junction nucleotides: 8. Germline assignment: CDR1 SGHRS and CDR2 YFSETQ. This CDR3 has 14 amino acids. CDR3 DNA sequence: TGCGCCAGTTCTCCCCGGACAGGGTCCTACGAGCAGTACTTC. It encodes CASSPRTGSYEQYF. Filled out from reference TRBV5-1 and TRBJ2-7, the complete variable domain reads KAGVTQTPRYLIKTRGQQVTLSCSPISGHRSVSWYQQTPGQGLQFLFEYFSETQRNKGNFPGRFSGRQFSNSRSEMNVSTLELGDSALYLCASSPRTGSYEQYFGPGTRLTVT.

The rearrangement joins TRBV5-1 to TRBJ1-3, with 9 bases lining up with TRBD1. The CDR3 is made up of 16 amino acids. The germline CDR1 and CDR2 sequences are SGHRS and YFSETQ. Unmatched junction bases numbered 5, after V lost 4 bases and J lost 0 bases. CDR3 sequence (DNA): TGCGCCAGCAGCAGGGGACAGGGAAACTCTGGAAACACCATATATTTT. Its translation: CASSRGQGNSGNTIYF.

The chain links TRBV19 to TRBJ2-1; possible D gene TRBD2, 5 bases. The CDR3 loop spans 13 amino acids. Trimming took 9 bases from V and 5 from J, leaving 14 bases between them. CDR1 is LNHDA and CDR2 is SQIVND in the germline V gene (reference sequence). The DNA of the CDR3 is TGTGCCAGCTCGCTAGCTGGCCACAATGAGCAGTTCTTC. Its protein is CASSLAGHNEQFF.

The genes are TRBV2 and TRBJ1-2; no clear D gene. Trimming stripped 7 bases from V and 4 bases from J, with 7 bases between. This CDR3 region has 11 residues. Germline CDR1 SNHLY, CDR2 FYNNEI. CDR3 amino acids: CASTEAYGYTF. CDR3 DNA sequence: TGTGCCAGCACGGAGGCCTATGGCTACACCTTC.